The TCR beta chain described here comes from a study of cytomegalovirus exposure and HLA in healthy donors. Per germline, CDR1 SQVTM and CDR2 ANQGSEA. The CDR3 covers 16 residues. PCR involved 60 Vbeta and 13 Jbeta primers. The assay was immunoSEQ multiplex PCR, and TCRdb's table has in-frame clones only and misses some. Altogether 130,000 to 150,000 clones are present, around 78% being singletons, with the ten largest covering 2.5% to 3%. The TCR comes from a male donor in good health and CMV-seronegative. The V call is TRBV29-1, the J call TRBJ2-5; a possible D gene is TRBD1 (6 bases). The DNA end is more similar to TRBJ2-7, so the J call may be wrong. The sample was PBMCs. The CDR3 spells CSVVLLQGDYSYEQYF. CDR3 coding DNA: TGCAGCGTTGTTCTTTTACAGGGAGATTACTCCTACGAGCAGTACTTC.